Below, 15 T cell receptor beta chains from the same sample are listed, as sequenced in a study of CD8 T cells in ankylosing spondylitis. Findings and limits, study-wide: One TCR beta motif, made up of under ten highly homologous variants, appeared characteristic of ankylosing spondylitis blood.

What these receptors recognize is not known. Each CDR3 protein gets one entry after TCRdb re-called the 5' RACE reads with MiXCR. The sample yields 700,000 to 1,000,000 distinct CDR3 sequences, 12% seen once. Specimen: blood, either unsorted or a sorted T cell fraction (not recorded which). The receptors here all came from a male donor with ankylosing spondylitis.

This clonotype has more than one count but fewer than ten. The rearrangement uses TRBV20-1 and TRBJ2-1; weak D call: TRBD1 (6 bases). Germline loops: CDR1 DFQATT, CDR2 SNEGSKA (reference sequence). V lost 5 bases to trimming and J lost 8 bases, with 19 bases between them. This CDR3 region has 14 residues. The CDR3 DNA sequence: TGCAGTGCTGGGCACTACAGTGGACAGTATGAGCAGTTCTTC. As protein: CSAGHYSGQYEQFF.

The gene calls are TRBV15 and TRBJ1-4; tentative D call: TRBD1 (5 bases). With 6 bases removed from V and 5 bases from J, the gap between germline ends came to 16 bases. The V gene's germline CDR1 is LNHNV and CDR2 YYDKDF (reference sequence). The CDR3 spans 15 residues. CDR3 region: CATSSGRRDNEKLFF. CDR3 nucleotides: TGTGCCACCAGTAGTGGCAGGAGGGACAATGAAAAACTGTTTTTT. The full variable domain, rest sourced from reference TRBV15 and TRBJ1-4, is DAMVIQNPRYQVTQFGKPVTLSCSQTLNHNVMYWYQQKSSQAPKLLFHYYDKDFNNEADTPDNFQSRRPNTSFCFLDIRSPGLGDTAMYLCATSSGRRDNEKLFFGSGTQLSVL.

This clonotype occurred a few times. The chain is built from TRBV7-2 and TRBJ2-7; 9 positions match TRBD1. V lost 5 bases and J lost 6; bases outside the gene matches: 8. Germline loops: CDR1 SGHTA, CDR2 FQGNSA. This CDR3 spans 14 amino acids. The CDR3 spells CASSPRQGVGEQYF. Written as DNA, the CDR3 is TGTGCCAGCAGCCCTCGACAGGGGGTAGGCGAGCAGTACTTC.

The CDR3 spells CSAQGKGGSQSEQYF. The CDR3 nucleotides are TGCAGTGCTCAGGGGAAAGGCGGATCCCAGAGCGAGCAGTACTTC. This sequence joins TRBV20-1 and TRBJ2-7; D is perhaps TRBD1 (6 bases). Germline V gene sequence: CDR1 DFQATT, CDR2 SNEGSKA (reference sequence). V lost 5 bases, J lost 6 bases, and 23 bases lay in between. This CDR3 comprises 15 residues.

At least ten counts were recorded for this clonotype. The genes are TRBV12-3 or TRBV12-4 and TRBJ2-3; the D gene is possibly TRBD1 (6 bases). V lost 3 bases and J lost 11, with 12 bases in between. The CDR3 has 12 amino acids. The CDR3 reads CASSFVEGGQYF. CDR3 coding DNA: TGTGCCAGCAGTTTTGTGGAAGGGGGGCAGTATTTT.

V and J are TRBV20-1 and TRBJ2-1, with TRBD1 as a possible D gene (6 bases). The CDR3 is made up of 13 amino acids. The germline gives CDR1 DFQATT, CDR2 SNEGSKA (reference sequence). V lost 6 bases and J lost 5, with 14 bases in between. The CDR3 loop reads CSATGTPNNEQFF. The CDR3 DNA sequence: TGCAGTGCCACCGGGACACCGAACAATGAGCAGTTCTTC.

The chain links TRBV10-2 to TRBJ2-5; possibly TRBD2 for D (5 bases). This CDR3 comprises 14 residues. V lost 7 bases, J lost 5 bases, and 17 bases lay in between. Germline assignment: CDR1 WSHSY and CDR2 SAAADI. The CDR3 DNA is TGCGCCAGCAAAGCAGCGGACCTCCCGGAGACCCAGTACTTC. This encodes CASKAADLPETQYF.

The chain couples TRBV7-9 to TRBJ2-5; weak D call: TRBD2 (6 bases). CDR1 is SEHNR and CDR2 is FQNEAQ in the germline V gene (reference sequence). V gave up 11 bases and J gave up 5 bases, with 12 bases separating them. The CDR3 has 11 residues. The CDR3 loop reads CALRGTETQYF. CDR3 in DNA: TGTGCCCTCCGGGGGACGGAGACCCAGTACTTC.

This clonotype was recorded a few times. CDR3 region: CSARVDRTYEQYF. The CDR3 region has the DNA TGCAGTGCTAGAGTCGACAGGACGTACGAGCAGTACTTC. The chain has TRBV20-1 and TRBJ2-7, with D tentatively TRBD1 (6 bases). V lost 1 base and J 4 bases, leaving 11 bases between the germline ends. Germline loops: CDR1 DFQATT, CDR2 SNEGSKA (reference sequence). This CDR3 spans 13 amino acids.

The chain recombines TRBV27 with TRBJ2-1; no clear D gene. The CDR3 loop spans 16 amino acids. Trimming pared 5 bases from V and 0 bases from J, leaving 14 bases between. Germline V gives CDR1 MNHEY, CDR2 SMNVEV (reference sequence). The CDR3 bases are TGTGCCAGCAGTCCCACCGCGAGCAGCTCCTACAATGAGCAGTTCTTC. Translating gives CASSPTASSSYNEQFF.

This clonotype was counted only a few times. The chain carries TRBV28 and TRBJ2-5; TRBD2 is a possible D gene (5 bases). V was cut by 2 bases and J by 4 bases, with 11 bases left in between. The length of the CDR3 is 14 residues. Germline loops: CDR1 MDHEN, CDR2 SYDVKM. The CDR3 sequence: CASSLMTGIETQYF. CDR3 nucleotides: TGTGCCAGCAGTTTAATGACGGGAATAGAGACCCAGTACTTC.

This clonotype was detected ten times or more. The gene calls are TRBV3-1 and TRBJ2-5, with 12 bases that match TRBD2. Trimming at V came to 4 bases and at J to 2 bases, leaving 5 bases not matched to a gene. The CDR3 extends over 16 amino acids. CDR1 and CDR2 (germline): LGHDT, YNNKEL (reference sequence). The CDR3 bases are TGTGCCAGCAGCCCCGGACTAGCGGGAAGACAAGAGACCCAGTACTTC. It yields the protein CASSPGLAGRQETQYF.

The sample holds a few counts of this clonotype. The V call is TRBV7-2, the J call TRBJ2-1; D tentatively fits TRBD1 or TRBD2 (5 bases each). Germline CDR1 reads SGHTA; CDR2 reads FQGNSA. The length of the CDR3 is 17 residues. V shed 2 bases and J shed 6 bases, with 20 bases lying between them. The CDR3 loop reads CASSLMGRQGEGNEQFF. The CDR3, as DNA: TGTGCCAGCAGCTTAATGGGAAGGCAGGGAGAAGGCAATGAGCAGTTCTTC.

The table lists this clonotype with a few counts. The chain combines TRBV29-1 with TRBJ1-2; D not certain. V lost 7 bases and J lost 2, with 8 bases in between. The CDR3 extends over 11 amino acids. Germline V gene lookup returns CDR1 SQVTM and CDR2 ANQGSEA. The CDR3 protein is CSGQDNYGYTF. CDR3 coding DNA: TGCAGCGGCCAGGACAACTATGGCTACACCTTC.

This clonotype was detected only a few times. This chain connects TRBV15 to TRBJ2-1, with 11 bases that match TRBD2. The length of the CDR3 is 14 residues. J was trimmed by 4 bases and V by 8 bases; bases with no gene match: 4. The germline CDR1 and CDR2 sequences are LNHNV and YYDKDF (reference sequence). DNA of the CDR3: TGTGCCACCGAACTAGCGGGAGCTTACAATGAGCAGTTCTTC. Its translation is CATELAGAYNEQFF.